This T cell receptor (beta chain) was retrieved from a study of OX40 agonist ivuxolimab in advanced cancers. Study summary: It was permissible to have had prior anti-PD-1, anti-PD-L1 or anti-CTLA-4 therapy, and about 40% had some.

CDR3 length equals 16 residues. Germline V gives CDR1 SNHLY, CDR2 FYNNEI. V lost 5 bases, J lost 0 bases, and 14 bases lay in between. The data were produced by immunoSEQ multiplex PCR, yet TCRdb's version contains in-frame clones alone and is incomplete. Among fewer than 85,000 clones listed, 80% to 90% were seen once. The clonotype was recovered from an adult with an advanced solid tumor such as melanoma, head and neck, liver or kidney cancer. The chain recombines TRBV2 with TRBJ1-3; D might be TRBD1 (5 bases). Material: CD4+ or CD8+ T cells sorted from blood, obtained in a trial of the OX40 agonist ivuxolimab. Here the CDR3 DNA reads TGTGCCAGCAGTCTCCGGACAAATCTCTCTGGAAACACCATATATTTT. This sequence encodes CASSLRTNLSGNTIYF.